The present TCR beta chain was sequenced within a study of CD8+ T cells in alopecia areata. Points from the study as a whole: Scalp clonality and expanded CD8+ clones among the top 100 fell significantly with tofacitinib. In scalp and blood, many expanded lesional clones persisted during tofacitinib.

RNA, once extracted, was reverse transcribed into cDNA for use as the sequencing template. The assay was immunoSEQ multiplex PCR, and TCRdb's table has in-frame clones only and misses some. This table has around 150,000 clones, about 71% appearing once. This clone came up a few times. Its target is unknown. J gave up 5 bases and V 0 bases, and 3 bases lay outside the gene matches. The CDR3 totals 15 residues. The germline CDR1 and CDR2 sequences are PRHDT and FYEKMQ (reference sequence). Documented treatment: oral pan-JAK inhibitor, 5-10 mg twice daily. Those with alopecia areata gave lesional scalp punch biopsies and peripheral blood.

The sample consisted of CD4+ T cells sorted from blood, taken at week 4, from a patient treated with tofacitinib. The chain has TRBV13 and TRBJ1-1; TRBD1 matches at 10 bases. The source of this sequence is a human donor with alopecia areata. The chain's CDR3 is CASSLGLGQGTEAFF. For the CDR3, the DNA is TGTGCCAGCAGCTTAGGCCTGGGACAGGGGACTGAAGCTTTCTTT.